The 6 T cell receptor beta chains presented below share a single source sample, sequenced in a study of molecular identifiers for immune sequencing clone quantification. TCRdb analysed the PCR reads with MiXCR anew, one entry per CDR3 protein. The sample has roughly 630,000 distinct CDR3 sequences; over 25% are singletons. The sample taken for sequencing was naive CD8+ T cells from blood, with Jurkat cell RNA spiked in. As to subset: FACS-sorted CD8+CD4-CCR7+CD45RA+ naive T cells. The receptors stem from a human donor in good health. Some libraries in this study had Jurkat cell RNA spiked in.

The chain is built from TRBV5-6 and TRBJ1-1; tentatively, D is TRBD1 (5 bases). V lost 8 bases to trimming and J lost 3 bases, with 14 bases between them. Germline CDR1 SGHDT, CDR2 YYEEEE. The CDR3 length is 13 residues. The DNA of the CDR3 is TGTGCCAGTAATACAGGCAGCTACACTGAAGCTTTCTTT. It yields the protein CASNTGSYTEAFF. Using reference TRBV5-6 and TRBJ1-1 for the parts outside the CDR3, the full variable domain is DAGVTQSPTHLIKTRGQQVTLRCSPKSGHDTVSWYQQALGQGPQFIFQYYEEEERQRGNFPDRFSGHQFPNYSSELNVNALLLGDSALYLCASNTGSYTEAFFGQGTRLTVV.

The chain carries TRBV19 and TRBJ1-3; the match to TRBD1 covers 7 bases. CDR1 is LNHDA and CDR2 is SQIVND in the germline V gene (reference sequence). CDR3 length equals 15 residues. The V segment lost 4 bases and the J segment 2 bases; nucleotides outside the gene matches: 5. The DNA of the CDR3 is TGTGCCAGTAGTAACTGGGACAGCCCTGGAAACACCATATATTTT. It translates to CASSNWDSPGNTIYF.

This chain links TRBV2 with TRBJ2-7; 8 nucleotides align to TRBD2. CDR1 SNHLY and CDR2 FYNNEI come from the germline V gene. The CDR3 is 14 amino acids. The ends lost 6 bases at V and 0 bases at J; junction bases unmatched: 4. The CDR3: CASRERGNSYEQYF. DNA of the CDR3: TGTGCCAGCAGGGAGCGGGGGAACTCCTACGAGCAGTACTTC.

With regard to this clonotype: Being one base from a much bigger clone, this may be a read error. The rearrangement uses TRBV9 and TRBJ2-3, with D unresolved. Germline V CDR1 and CDR2: SGDLS, YYNGEE. The CDR3 runs 16 residues. V dropped 3 bases and J dropped 1 base, with 15 bases sitting between them. Written as DNA, the CDR3 is TGTGCCAGCAGCGCCCAAGTTGACTCTCGCACAGATACGCAGTATTTT. As protein: CASSAQVDSRTDTQYF.

About this clonotype: Since a much larger clone is just one base distant, this may be a read error. The genes are TRBV28 and TRBJ2-5; the D is unclear. V was trimmed by 6 bases and J by 4 bases, leaving 15 bases between them. This CDR3 has 14 amino acids. Germline V gene sequence: CDR1 MDHEN, CDR2 SYDVKM. The CDR3 region has the DNA TGTGCCAGCAGGGAAACAGTGGCCAGAGAGACCCAGTACTTC. Translated, it gives CASRETVARETQYF.

The chain joins TRBV10-3 to TRBJ1-1; D call uncertain. The germline V gene encodes CDR1 ENHRY and CDR2 SYGVKD. Trimming shortened V by 6 bases and J by 0 bases, and 8 bases separated the two germline ends. The length of the CDR3 is 13 residues. Here the CDR3 reads CAIRIGVNTEAFF. As DNA, the CDR3 is TGTGCCATCAGGATTGGAGTGAACACTGAAGCTTTCTTT.